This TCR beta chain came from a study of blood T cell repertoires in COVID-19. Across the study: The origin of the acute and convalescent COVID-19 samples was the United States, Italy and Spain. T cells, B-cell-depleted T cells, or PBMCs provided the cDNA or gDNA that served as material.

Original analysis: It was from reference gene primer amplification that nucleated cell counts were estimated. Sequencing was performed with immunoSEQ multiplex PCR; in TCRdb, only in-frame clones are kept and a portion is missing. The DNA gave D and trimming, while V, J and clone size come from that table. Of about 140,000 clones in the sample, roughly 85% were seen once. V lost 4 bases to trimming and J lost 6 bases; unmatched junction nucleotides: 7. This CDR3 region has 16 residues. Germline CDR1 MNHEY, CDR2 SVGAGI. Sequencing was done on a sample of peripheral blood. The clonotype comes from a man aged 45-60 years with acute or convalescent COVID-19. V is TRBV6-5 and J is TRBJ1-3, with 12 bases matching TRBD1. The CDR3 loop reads CASSSSPGQGANTIYF. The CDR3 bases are TGTGCCAGCAGTTCATCCCCGGGACAGGGGGCAAACACCATATATTTT.